These T cell receptor beta chains were read from a single sample in a study of T cell repertoires in ileal Crohn's disease. Produced via immunoSEQ multiplex PCR; TCRdb's table is partial and in-frame only. The sample carries about 62,000 clones, 85% to 90% recorded once. The sample comprised ileal tissue. The receptors shown here come from an adult with Crohn's disease. The CDR3 runs from the conserved cysteine through the conserved F or W. D genes are given only for firm matches. Part of the rows lack a size; the others show once, few, many or a class for expanded clones.

V,D,size,J,CDR3,DNA
TRBV15,-,once,TRBJ1-6,CATSREAGYSPLHF,TGTGCCACCAGCAGAGAGGCGGGGTATTCACCCCTCCACTTT
TRBV19,TRBD1,-,TRBJ1-5,CASSMGGTGNNQPQHF,TGTGCCAGTAGTATGGGGGGGACAGGGAACAATCAGCCCCAGCATTTT
TRBV4-3,-,-,TRBJ1-1,CASSHEPGSEAFF,TGCGCCAGCAGCCACGAACCAGGGTCCGAAGCTTTCTTT
TRBV4-1,TRBD2,-,TRBJ2-1,CASSQEGTSRDEQFF,TGCGCCAGCAGCCAAGAAGGGACTAGCCGCGATGAGCAGTTCTTC
TRBV7-9,TRBD1,-,TRBJ2-7,CASSPKGQGTYEQYF,TGTGCCAGCAGCCCCAAGGGACAGGGAACCTACGAGCAGTACTTC
TRBV5-6,TRBD2,-,TRBJ2-7,CASSLGGTSGVSSYEQYF,TGTGCCAGCAGCTTGGGAGGGACTAGCGGGGTCAGCTCCTACGAGCAGTACTTC
TRBV5-6,TRBD1,-,TRBJ2-1,CASSPGGGEQFF,TGTGCCAGCAGCCCAGGGGGCGGTGAGCAGTTCTTC
TRBV7-3,-,-,TRBJ2-5,CASAAGAQETQYF,TGTGCCAGCGCCGCGGGGGCTCAAGAGACCCAGTACTTC
TRBV18,TRBD1,-,TRBJ2-2,CASSPLQTGAGTGELFF,TGTGCCAGCTCACCGCTACAGACAGGGGCGGGCACCGGGGAGCTGTTTTTT
TRBV4-1,-,-,TRBJ1-1,CASSRGNIEAFF,TGCGCCAGCAGCCGCGGGAATATAGAAGCTTTCTTT
TRBV29-1,TRBD1,-,TRBJ1-1,CSGTGQVNTEAFF,TGCAGCGGTACTGGACAGGTGAACACTGAAGCTTTCTTT
TRBV29-1,-,-,TRBJ1-2,CSVVWVRDTGYGYTF,TGCAGCGTTGTTTGGGTTCGGGACACTGGCTATGGCTACACCTTC
TRBV7-2,-,-,TRBJ1-3,CASSSRSSPRNTIYF,TGTGCCAGCAGTTCCCGGTCGAGCCCGAGAAACACCATATATTTT
TRBV5-6,TRBD1,-,TRBJ2-4,CASSYNTGAMDKNIQYF,TGTGCCAGCAGCTATAATACAGGGGCGATGGACAAAAACATTCAGTACTTC